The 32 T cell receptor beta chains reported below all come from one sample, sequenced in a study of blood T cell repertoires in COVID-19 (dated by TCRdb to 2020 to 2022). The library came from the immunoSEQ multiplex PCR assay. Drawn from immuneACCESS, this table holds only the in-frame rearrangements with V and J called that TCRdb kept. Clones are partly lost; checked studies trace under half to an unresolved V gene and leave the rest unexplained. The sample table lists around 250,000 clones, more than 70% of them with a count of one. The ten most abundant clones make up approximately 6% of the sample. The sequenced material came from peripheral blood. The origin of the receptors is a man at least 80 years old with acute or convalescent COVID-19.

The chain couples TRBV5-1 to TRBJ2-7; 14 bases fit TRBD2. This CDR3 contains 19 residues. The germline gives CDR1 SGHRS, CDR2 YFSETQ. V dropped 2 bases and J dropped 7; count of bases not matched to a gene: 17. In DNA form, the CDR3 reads TGCGCCAGCAGCTTAGGGGCCCCCACCGGGACTAGCGGGAGTCAGGAGCAGTACTTC. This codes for CASSLGAPTGTSGSQEQYF.

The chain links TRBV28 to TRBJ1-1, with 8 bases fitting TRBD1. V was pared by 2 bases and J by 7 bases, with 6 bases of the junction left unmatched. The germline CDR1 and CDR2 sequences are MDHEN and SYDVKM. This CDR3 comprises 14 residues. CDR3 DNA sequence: TGTGCCAGCAGTTTACCCTCAGGGGGCGTTGAAGCTTTCTTT. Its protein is CASSLPSGGVEAFF.

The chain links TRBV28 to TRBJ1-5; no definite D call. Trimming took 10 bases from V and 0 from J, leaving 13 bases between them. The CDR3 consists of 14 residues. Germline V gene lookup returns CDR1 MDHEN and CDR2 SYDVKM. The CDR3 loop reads CATEPGYSNQPQHF. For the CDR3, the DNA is TGTGCCACCGAGCCGGGATATAGCAATCAGCCCCAGCATTTT.

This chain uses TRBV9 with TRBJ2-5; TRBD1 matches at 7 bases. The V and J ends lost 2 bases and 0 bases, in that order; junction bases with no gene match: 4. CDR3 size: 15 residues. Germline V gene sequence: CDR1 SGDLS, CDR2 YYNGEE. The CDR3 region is CASSVAQGNQETQYF. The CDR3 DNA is TGTGCCAGCAGCGTGGCACAGGGGAACCAAGAGACCCAGTACTTC.

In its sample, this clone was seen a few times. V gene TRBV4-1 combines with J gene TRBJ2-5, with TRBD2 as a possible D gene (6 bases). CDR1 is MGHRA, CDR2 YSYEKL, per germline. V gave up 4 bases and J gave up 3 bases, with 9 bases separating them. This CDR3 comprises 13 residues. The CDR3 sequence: CASSRGVKETQYF. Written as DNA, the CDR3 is TGCGCCAGCAGCCGGGGGGTAAAAGAGACCCAGTACTTC.

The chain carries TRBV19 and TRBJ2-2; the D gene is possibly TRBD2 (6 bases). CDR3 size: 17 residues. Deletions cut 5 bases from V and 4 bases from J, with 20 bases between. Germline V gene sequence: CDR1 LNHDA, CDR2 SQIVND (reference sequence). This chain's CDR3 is CASSVAGTSWGTGELFF. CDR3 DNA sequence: TGTGCCAGTAGTGTCGCCGGGACTTCCTGGGGCACCGGGGAGCTGTTTTTT.

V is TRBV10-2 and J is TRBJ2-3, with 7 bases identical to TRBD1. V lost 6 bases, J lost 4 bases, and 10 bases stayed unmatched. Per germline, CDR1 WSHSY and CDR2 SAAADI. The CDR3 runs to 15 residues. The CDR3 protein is CASSEYRGWADTQYF. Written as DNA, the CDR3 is TGCGCCAGCAGCGAATACAGGGGATGGGCAGATACGCAGTATTTT.

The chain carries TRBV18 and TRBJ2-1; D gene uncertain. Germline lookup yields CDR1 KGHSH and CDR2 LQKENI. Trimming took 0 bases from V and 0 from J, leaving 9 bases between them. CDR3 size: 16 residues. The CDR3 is CASSPPSTVSYNEQFF. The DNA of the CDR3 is TGTGCCAGCTCACCACCGAGTACTGTCTCCTACAATGAGCAGTTCTTC.

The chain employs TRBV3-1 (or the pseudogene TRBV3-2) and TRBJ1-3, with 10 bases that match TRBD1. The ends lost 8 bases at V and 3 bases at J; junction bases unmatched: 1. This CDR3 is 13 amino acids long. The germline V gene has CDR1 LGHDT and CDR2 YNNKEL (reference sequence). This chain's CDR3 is CASGDRGGNTIYF. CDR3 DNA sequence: TGTGCCAGCGGGGACAGGGGTGGAAACACCATATATTTT.

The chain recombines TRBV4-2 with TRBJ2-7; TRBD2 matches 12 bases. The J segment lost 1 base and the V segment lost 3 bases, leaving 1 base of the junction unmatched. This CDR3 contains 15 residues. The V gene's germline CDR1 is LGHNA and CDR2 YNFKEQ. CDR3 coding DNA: TGTGCCAGCAGCCAGGGACTAGCGGGTTCCTACGAGCAGTACTTC. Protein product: CASSQGLAGSYEQYF.

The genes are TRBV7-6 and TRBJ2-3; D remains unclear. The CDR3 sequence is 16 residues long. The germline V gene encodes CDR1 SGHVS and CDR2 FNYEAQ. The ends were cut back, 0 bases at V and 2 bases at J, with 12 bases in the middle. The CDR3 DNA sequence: TGTGCCAGCAGCTTAGCAAATCCAGGTGACACAGATACGCAGTATTTT. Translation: CASSLANPGDTDTQYF.

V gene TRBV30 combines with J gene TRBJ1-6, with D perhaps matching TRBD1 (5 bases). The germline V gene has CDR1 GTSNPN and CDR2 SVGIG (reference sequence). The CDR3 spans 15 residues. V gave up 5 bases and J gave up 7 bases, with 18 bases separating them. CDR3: CAWGRKTVGNSPLHF. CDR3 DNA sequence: TGTGCCTGGGGCCGAAAGACAGTGGGGAATTCACCCCTCCACTTT.

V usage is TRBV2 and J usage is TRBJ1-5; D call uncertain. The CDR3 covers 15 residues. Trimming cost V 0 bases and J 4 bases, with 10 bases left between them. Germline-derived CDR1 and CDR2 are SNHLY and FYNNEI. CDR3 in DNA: TGTGCCAGCAGTGAAGCGGGCACAAAAAATCAGCCCCAGCATTTT. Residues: CASSEAGTKNQPQHF. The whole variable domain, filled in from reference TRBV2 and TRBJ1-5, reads EPEVTQTPSHQVTQMGQEVILRCVPISNHLYFYWYRQILGQKVEFLVSFYNNEISEKSEIFDDQFSVERPDGSNFTLKIRSTKLEDSAMYFCASSEAGTKNQPQHFGDGTRLSIL.

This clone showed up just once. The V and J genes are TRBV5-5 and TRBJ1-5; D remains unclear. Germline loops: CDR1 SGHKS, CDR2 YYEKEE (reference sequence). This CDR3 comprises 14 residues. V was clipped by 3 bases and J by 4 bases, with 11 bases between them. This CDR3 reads CASSYQARNQPQHF. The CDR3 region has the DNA TGTGCCAGCAGCTACCAGGCAAGGAATCAGCCCCAGCATTTT.

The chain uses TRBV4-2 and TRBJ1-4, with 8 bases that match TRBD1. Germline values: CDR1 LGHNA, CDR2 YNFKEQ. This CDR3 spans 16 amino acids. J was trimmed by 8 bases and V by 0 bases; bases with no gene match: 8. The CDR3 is CASSQEVAGGGEKLFF. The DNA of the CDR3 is TGTGCCAGCAGCCAAGAAGTAGCAGGGGGCGGCGAAAAACTGTTTTTT.

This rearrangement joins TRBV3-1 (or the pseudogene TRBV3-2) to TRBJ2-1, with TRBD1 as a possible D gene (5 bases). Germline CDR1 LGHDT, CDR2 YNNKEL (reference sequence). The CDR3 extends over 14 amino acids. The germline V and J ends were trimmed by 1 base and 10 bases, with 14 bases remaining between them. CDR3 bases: TGTGCCAGCAGCCAAGGGGCAGGGCCGTGGGAGCAGTTCTTC. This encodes CASSQGAGPWEQFF.

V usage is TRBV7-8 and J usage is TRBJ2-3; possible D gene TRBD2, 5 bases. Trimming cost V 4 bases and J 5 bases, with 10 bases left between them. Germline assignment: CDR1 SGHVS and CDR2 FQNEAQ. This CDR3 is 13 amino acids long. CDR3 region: CASSYYSGDTQYF. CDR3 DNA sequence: TGTGCCAGCAGCTATTACAGCGGAGATACGCAGTATTTT.

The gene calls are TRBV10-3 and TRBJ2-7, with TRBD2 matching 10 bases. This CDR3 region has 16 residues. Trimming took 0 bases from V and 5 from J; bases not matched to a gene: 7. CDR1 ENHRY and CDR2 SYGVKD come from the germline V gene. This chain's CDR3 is CAISESRLAGVDEQYF. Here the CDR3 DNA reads TGTGCCATCAGTGAGTCCCGGCTAGCGGGAGTTGACGAGCAGTACTTC.

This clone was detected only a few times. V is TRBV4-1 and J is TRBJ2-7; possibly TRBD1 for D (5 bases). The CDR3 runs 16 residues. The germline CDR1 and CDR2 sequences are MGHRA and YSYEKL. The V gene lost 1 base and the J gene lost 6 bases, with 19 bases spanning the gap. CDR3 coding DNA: TGCGCCAGCAGCCAAGGTTCGAACGCCGACAGTCTCGAGCAGTACTTC. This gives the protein CASSQGSNADSLEQYF.

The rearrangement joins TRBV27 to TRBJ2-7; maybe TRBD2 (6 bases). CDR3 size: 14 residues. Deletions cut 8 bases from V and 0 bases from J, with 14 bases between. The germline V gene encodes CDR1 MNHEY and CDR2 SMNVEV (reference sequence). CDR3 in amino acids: CASGSLRDSYEQYF. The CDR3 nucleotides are TGTGCCAGCGGATCCTTGCGGGACTCCTACGAGCAGTACTTC.

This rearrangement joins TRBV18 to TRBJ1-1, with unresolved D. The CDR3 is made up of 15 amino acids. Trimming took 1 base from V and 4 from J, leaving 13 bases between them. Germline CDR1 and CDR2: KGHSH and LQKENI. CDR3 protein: CASSPLSGDGTEAFF. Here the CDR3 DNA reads TGTGCCAGCTCACCACTATCCGGGGATGGCACTGAAGCTTTCTTT.

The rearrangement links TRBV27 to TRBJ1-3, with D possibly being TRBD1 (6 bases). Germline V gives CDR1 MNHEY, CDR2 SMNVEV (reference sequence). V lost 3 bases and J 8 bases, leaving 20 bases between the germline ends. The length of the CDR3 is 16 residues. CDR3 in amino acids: CASSFPRTAPQDTIYF. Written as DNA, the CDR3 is TGTGCCAGCAGTTTCCCTAGGACAGCGCCGCAGGACACCATATATTTT.

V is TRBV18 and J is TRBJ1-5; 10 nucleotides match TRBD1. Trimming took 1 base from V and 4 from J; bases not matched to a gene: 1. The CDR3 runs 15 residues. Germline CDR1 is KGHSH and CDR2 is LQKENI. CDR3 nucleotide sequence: TGTGCCAGCTCACCACGGACAGGGGGGAATCAGCCCCAGCATTTT. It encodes CASSPRTGGNQPQHF. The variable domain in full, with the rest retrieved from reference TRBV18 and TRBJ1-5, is NAGVMQNPRHLVRRRGQEARLRCSPMKGHSHVYWYRQLPEEGLKFMVYLQKENIIDESGMPKERFSAEFPKEGPSILRIQQVVRGDSAAYFCASSPRTGGNQPQHFGDGTRLSIL.

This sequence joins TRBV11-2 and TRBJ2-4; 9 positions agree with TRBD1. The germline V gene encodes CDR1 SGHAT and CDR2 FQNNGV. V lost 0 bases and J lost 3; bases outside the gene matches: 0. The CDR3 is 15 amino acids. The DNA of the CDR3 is TGTGCCAGCAGCTTAGAGGGACAGGGCAAAAACATTCAGTACTTC. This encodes CASSLEGQGKNIQYF. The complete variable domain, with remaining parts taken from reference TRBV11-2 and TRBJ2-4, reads EAGVAQSPRYKIIEKRQSVAFWCNPISGHATLYWYQQILGQGPKLLIQFQNNGVVDDSQLPKDRFSAERLKGVDSTLKIQPAKLEDSAVYLCASSLEGQGKNIQYFGAGTRLSVL.

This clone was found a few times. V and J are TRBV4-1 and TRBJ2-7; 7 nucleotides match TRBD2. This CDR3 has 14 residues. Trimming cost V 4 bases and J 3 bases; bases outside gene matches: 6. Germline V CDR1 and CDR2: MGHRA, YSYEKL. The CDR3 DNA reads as TGCGCCAGCAGCCCGAGCGCGGGAGTCTACGAGCAGTACTTC. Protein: CASSPSAGVYEQYF.

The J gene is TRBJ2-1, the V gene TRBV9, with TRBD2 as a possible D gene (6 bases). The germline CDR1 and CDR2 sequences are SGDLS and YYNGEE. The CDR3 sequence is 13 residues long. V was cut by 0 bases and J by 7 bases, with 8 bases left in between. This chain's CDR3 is CASSVAGRNEQFF. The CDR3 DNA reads TGTGCCAGCAGCGTAGCAGGGAGGAATGAGCAGTTCTTC.

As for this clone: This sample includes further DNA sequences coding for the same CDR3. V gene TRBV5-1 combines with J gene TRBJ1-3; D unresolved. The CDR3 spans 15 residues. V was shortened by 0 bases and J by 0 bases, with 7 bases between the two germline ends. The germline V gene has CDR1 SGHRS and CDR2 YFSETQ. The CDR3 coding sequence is TGCGCCAGCAGCTTGGAGCGGGGCTCTGGAAACACCATATATTTT. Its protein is CASSLERGSGNTIYF. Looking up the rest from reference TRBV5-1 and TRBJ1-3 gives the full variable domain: KAGVTQTPRYLIKTRGQQVTLSCSPISGHRSVSWYQQTPGQGLQFLFEYFSETQRNKGNFPGRFSGRQFSNSRSEMNVSTLELGDSALYLCASSLERGSGNTIYFGEGSWLTVV.

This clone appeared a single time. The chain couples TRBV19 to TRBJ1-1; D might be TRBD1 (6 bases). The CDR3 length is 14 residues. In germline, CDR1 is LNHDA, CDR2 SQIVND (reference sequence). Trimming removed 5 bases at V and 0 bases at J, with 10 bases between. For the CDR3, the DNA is TGTGCCAGTAGTCGACAGGTAATGAACACTGAAGCTTTCTTT. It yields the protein CASSRQVMNTEAFF.

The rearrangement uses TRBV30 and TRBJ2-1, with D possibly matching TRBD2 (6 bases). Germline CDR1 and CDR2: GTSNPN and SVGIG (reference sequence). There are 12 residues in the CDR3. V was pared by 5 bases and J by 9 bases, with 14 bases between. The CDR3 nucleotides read TGTGCCTGGGATCTAGCGTCCGGTGAGCAGTTCTTC. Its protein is CAWDLASGEQFF.

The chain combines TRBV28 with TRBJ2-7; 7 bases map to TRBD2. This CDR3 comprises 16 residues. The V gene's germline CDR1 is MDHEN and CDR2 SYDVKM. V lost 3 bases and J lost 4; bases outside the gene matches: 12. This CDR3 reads CASSFASVGGLYEQYF. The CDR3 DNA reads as TGTGCCAGCAGTTTCGCCTCCGTGGGGGGGTTGTACGAGCAGTACTTC.

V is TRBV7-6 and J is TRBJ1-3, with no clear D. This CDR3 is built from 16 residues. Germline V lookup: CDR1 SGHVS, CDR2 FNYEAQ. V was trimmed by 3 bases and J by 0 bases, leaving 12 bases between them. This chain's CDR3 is CASSLTTTSSGNTIYF. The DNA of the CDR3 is TGTGCCAGCAGCTTGACGACAACATCCTCTGGAAACACCATATATTTT.

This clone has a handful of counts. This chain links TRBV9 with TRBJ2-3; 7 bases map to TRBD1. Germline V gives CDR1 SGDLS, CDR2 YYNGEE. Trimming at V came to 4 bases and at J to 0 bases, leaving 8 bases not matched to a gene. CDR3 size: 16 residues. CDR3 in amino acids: CASSSEGQTSTDTQYF. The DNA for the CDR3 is TGTGCCAGCAGCTCCGAGGGACAGACAAGCACAGATACGCAGTATTTT.